This T cell receptor (beta chain) was identified in a study of T-cell memory formation after mild COVID-19. TCRdb re-called the 5' RACE reads with MiXCR, one entry per CDR3 protein. The sample records fewer than 200,000 distinct CDR3 sequences, around 20% being singletons. From germline, CDR1 is DFQATT and CDR2 SNEGSKA (reference sequence). CDR3 length: 11 amino acids. Trimming cost V 4 bases and J 3 bases, with 6 bases left between them. A word on this clonotype: The antigen is not known.

Study-level points and caveats: Clones shrinking between day 15 and 85 showed a balanced CD4/CD8 split, and those that grew later tilted toward CD4+. In pre-infection memory, a portion of responding clones appeared, which suggested that cross-reactive memory joined.

This receptor was taken from a man aged 18 to 30 who had mild COVID-19 (a few samples of this study predate the infection). Cell type and time point are not known. The specimen was PBMCs or a T cell subset sorted from them (not recorded which). The chain uses TRBV20-1 and TRBJ1-2, with D uncertain. The CDR3 protein is CSAKADYGYTF. CDR3 in DNA: TGCAGTGCTAAGGCGGACTATGGCTACACCTTC.